These T cell receptor beta chains were read from a single sample in a study of cytomegalovirus exposure and HLA in healthy donors. Here immunoSEQ multiplex PCR was the method, and the copy in TCRdb shows in-frame clones only, minus some. The data show some 130,000 clones, less than 80% seen once. Source material: PBMCs. These receptors originate from a man between 40 and 49 years old in good health and CMV-seropositive. CDR3s leave out the opening cysteine and the closing phenylalanine or tryptophan. Each record gives: V gene, J gene, CDR3 protein.

TRBV7-7	TRBJ2-7	ASSLAHRGGRGSLLLYYEQY
TRBV10-3	TRBJ1-2	AISERAGGYT
TRBV7-9	TRBJ1-3	ASSTANTIY
TRBV5-1	TRBJ2-5	ASSRGLAGSQETQY
TRBV27	TRBJ2-3	ASSPRPGLPTDTQY
TRBV4-1	TRBJ2-2	ASSQIAGGLTGELF
TRBV5-4	TRBJ1-2	ASSGWDRAYGYT
TRBV6-6	TRBJ1-2	ASRLNLGGAGGYT
TRBV4-1	TRBJ2-3	ASSQEQRTRVTDTQY
TRBV2	TRBJ2-7	ASSSGQSYEQY
TRBV11-2	TRBJ1-3	ASNNRGLHTIY
TRBV6-1	TRBJ2-2	ASSEARGTGELF
TRBV5-1	TRBJ2-1	ASSLARTGGWIYEQF
TRBV10-1	TRBJ2-1	ASSAPQAGYNEQF
TRBV9	TRBJ1-4	ASSVVGTEKLF
TRBV30	TRBJ1-4	AWRAGPANEKLF
TRBV7-9	TRBJ2-1	ASSSLATYNEQF
TRBV2	TRBJ2-1	ASIIRQNSYNEQF
TRBV18	TRBJ2-7	ASSRTSGSQTYEQY
TRBV19	TRBJ1-1	ASSSYNTGDTEAF
TRBV6-4	TRBJ1-6	ASSDSNSYYSPLH
TRBV27	TRBJ1-5	ASSSIPGGVNQPQH